These 25 T cell receptor beta chains were sequenced from one sample in a study of blood T cell repertoires in COVID-19. Sequenced by immunoSEQ multiplex PCR; TCRdb stores in-frame clones only, minus some. The sample records about 400,000 clones, around 84% being singletons. The material sequenced was peripheral blood. All receptors come from a human donor in a cohort sampled during active COVID-19.

The chain joins TRBV6-5 to TRBJ2-3, with 7 bases that match TRBD2. The CDR3 totals 14 residues. From germline, CDR1 is MNHEY and CDR2 SVGAGI. CDR3: CASERGVYTDTQYF. In nucleotides, the CDR3 is TGTGCGAGCGAACGGGGGGTCTACACAGATACGCAGTATTTT.

The chain recombines TRBV9 with TRBJ2-5; possible D gene TRBD2, 5 bases. Germline CDR1 and CDR2: SGDLS and YYNGEE. The ends were cut back, 1 base at V and 2 bases at J, with 9 bases in the middle. This CDR3 contains 14 residues. CDR3 bases: TGTGCCAGCAGCGTAACGGGAAATCAAGAGACCCAGTACTTC. Its translation: CASSVTGNQETQYF. The variable domain in full, completed from reference TRBV9 and TRBJ2-5, reads DSGVTQTPKHLITATGQRVTLRCSPRSGDLSVYWYQQSLDQGLQFLIQYYNGEERAKGNILERFSAQQFPDLHSELNLSSLELGDSALYFCASSVTGNQETQYFGPGTRLLVL.

This chain uses TRBV7-3 with TRBJ2-3, with D possibly being TRBD2 (5 bases). The CDR3 loop spans 11 amino acids. Per the germline V gene, CDR1 is SGHTA and CDR2 is FQGTGA. The germline V and J ends were trimmed by 6 bases and 11 bases, with 12 bases remaining between them. The CDR3 DNA reads TGTGCCAGCAGTGACGGGGTTTGGCAGTATTTT. Translation gives CASSDGVWQYF.

This clone has just one count. This chain links TRBV19 with TRBJ1-5, with 7 bases that match TRBD1. The trim removed 4 bases at V and 0 bases at J, leaving 15 bases unmatched. This CDR3 has 19 amino acids. The germline CDR1 and CDR2 sequences are LNHDA and SQIVND (reference sequence). CDR3 amino acids: CASSRPSGTDWGSNQPQHF. CDR3 in DNA: TGTGCCAGTAGTAGGCCCTCCGGGACAGATTGGGGTAGCAATCAGCCCCAGCATTTT.

This sequence joins TRBV28 and TRBJ2-3; TRBD1 agrees at 10 bases. Trimming cost V 8 bases and J 1 base; bases outside gene matches: 6. The CDR3 contains 15 residues. The germline CDR1 and CDR2 sequences are MDHEN and SYDVKM. DNA of the CDR3: TGTGCCAGCTCCGACAGGGGGCAAGGCACAGATACGCAGTATTTT. Encoded protein: CASSDRGQGTDTQYF.

The CDR3 here is CASSQLAGTFYNEQFF. The CDR3 DNA is TGCGCCAGCAGCCAGTTAGCGGGGACCTTCTACAATGAGCAGTTCTTC. V is TRBV4-1 and J is TRBJ2-1; 8 bases agree with TRBD2. Germline V CDR1 and CDR2: MGHRA, YSYEKL. Trimming took 3 bases from V and 3 from J; bases not matched to a gene: 7. The CDR3 is made up of 16 amino acids.

This chain joins TRBV5-1 and TRBJ2-5; the match to TRBD1 covers 11 bases. The length of the CDR3 is 16 residues. Germline CDR1 and CDR2: SGHRS and YFSETQ. The junction had 10 bases not matched to a gene; V was cut back by 4 bases and J by 5 bases. The CDR3: CASSPGQGGGWETQYF. Here the CDR3 DNA reads TGCGCCAGCAGCCCGGGACAGGGGGGCGGATGGGAGACCCAGTACTTC.

The chain employs TRBV13 and TRBJ2-7; TRBD1 matches at 7 bases. The J segment lost 6 bases and the V segment lost 6 bases, leaving 14 bases of the junction unmatched. CDR1 and CDR2 (germline): PRHDT, FYEKMQ (reference sequence). There are 15 residues in the CDR3. CDR3 DNA sequence: TGTGCCAGCAGACCCGCCGGGACAGTTGTTCCCGAGCAGTACTTC. It translates to CASRPAGTVVPEQYF. Full variable domain (outside the CDR3, taken from reference TRBV13 and TRBJ2-7): AAGVIQSPRHLIKEKRETATLKCYPIPRHDTVYWYQQGPGQDPQFLISFYEKMQSDKGSIPDRFSAQQFSDYHSELNMSSLELGDSALYFCASRPAGTVVPEQYFGPGTRLTVT.

The rearrangement joins TRBV7-2 to TRBJ2-1, with D possibly TRBD2 on 7 matching bases. The CDR3 contains 12 residues. Trimming pared 6 bases from V and 7 bases from J, leaving 10 bases between. Germline values: CDR1 SGHTA, CDR2 FQGNSA. The CDR3 region has the DNA TGTGCCAGCAGAGGGGGGGGAAATGAGCAGTTCTTC. Its translation: CASRGGGNEQFF.

The chain combines TRBV11-2 with TRBJ1-1; D possibly corresponds to TRBD1 (6 bases). This CDR3 comprises 15 residues. V lost 5 bases and J 6 bases, leaving 19 bases between the germline ends. The germline V gene encodes CDR1 SGHAT and CDR2 FQNNGV. The CDR3 spells CASSHSRGWHAEAFF. CDR3 nucleotides: TGTGCCAGCAGCCATTCCAGGGGTTGGCATGCTGAAGCTTTCTTT.

The V call is TRBV9, the J call TRBJ1-6; 7 bases line up with TRBD1. Germline V gene data show CDR1 as SGDLS and CDR2 as YYNGEE. J gave up 6 bases and V 3 bases, and 9 bases lay outside the gene matches. CDR3 length: 16 residues. CDR3 residues: CASSETEGAGNSPLHF. The CDR3 nucleotides are TGTGCCAGCAGCGAGACGGAGGGGGCAGGTAATTCACCCCTCCACTTT.

The CDR3 coding sequence is TGTGCCAGCAGTCCTCCGGGACAGGGGACCTACGAGCAGTACTTC. It specifies CASSPPGQGTYEQYF. The chain links TRBV28 to TRBJ2-7; 10 bases match TRBD1. V trimming: 5 bases; J trimming: 2 bases; junction bases outside the gene matches: 6. This CDR3 has 15 residues. Per germline, CDR1 MDHEN and CDR2 SYDVKM.

The rearrangement uses TRBV24-1 and TRBJ2-3; possible D gene TRBD1, 7 bases. Germline loops: CDR1 KGHDR, CDR2 SFDVKD. With 9 bases removed from V and 2 bases from J, the gap between germline ends came to 20 bases. CDR3 length equals 16 residues. As DNA, the CDR3 is TGTGCCACCTCTGACAGGGAGGATTTGGACACAGATACGCAGTATTTT. Encoded protein: CATSDREDLDTDTQYF.

The V gene is TRBV24-1, the J gene TRBJ2-1; a possible D gene is TRBD1 (7 bases). With 3 bases removed from V and 12 bases from J, the gap between germline ends came to 20 bases. CDR1 is KGHDR, CDR2 SFDVKD, per germline. The length of the CDR3 is 15 residues. The CDR3 here is CATSDGVAGGTWQFF. The CDR3 bases are TGTGCCACCAGTGATGGGGTTGCAGGGGGGACTTGGCAGTTCTTC.

V and J are TRBV6-1 and TRBJ1-2; unclear D gene. CDR3 length: 12 residues. Trimming stripped 2 bases from V and 6 bases from J, with 7 bases between. CDR1 and CDR2 from the germline V gene are MNHNS and SASEGT. The CDR3 spells CASSEMADGYTF. Here the CDR3 DNA reads TGTGCCAGCAGTGAAATGGCAGATGGCTACACCTTC.

This clone has only a few counts. This rearrangement joins TRBV15 to TRBJ1-2; perhaps TRBD1 as D (6 bases). The V end lost 0 bases, the J end lost 7 bases, and 9 bases lay between the germline ends. Germline V lookup: CDR1 LNHNV, CDR2 YYDKDF (reference sequence). This CDR3 has 13 amino acids. The CDR3 DNA follows: TGTGCCACCAGCAGAGATCGCAGGGGTGGCTACACCTTC. Translated: CATSRDRRGGYTF.

This clone occurred once. The chain links TRBV6-1 to TRBJ2-5, with D perhaps matching TRBD1 (5 bases). This CDR3 spans 15 amino acids. Per germline, CDR1 MNHNS and CDR2 SASEGT. V lost 3 bases to trimming and J lost 0 bases, with 11 bases between them. CDR3 amino acids: CASSEVWGNQETQYF. The CDR3, as DNA: TGTGCCAGCAGTGAGGTATGGGGCAACCAAGAGACCCAGTACTTC.

The chain joins TRBV19 to TRBJ2-2, with D unclear. Germline values: CDR1 LNHDA, CDR2 SQIVND (reference sequence). Trimming pared 5 bases from V and 7 bases from J, leaving 14 bases between. The CDR3 loop spans 14 amino acids. The CDR3 protein is CASSPLAAGGELFF. CDR3 bases: TGTGCCAGTAGTCCGCTGGCGGCCGGCGGGGAGCTGTTTTTT.

The chain carries TRBV28 and TRBJ1-1; 9 bases agree with TRBD1. After removal of 3 bases from V and 0 bases from J, the junction contained 5 bases not matched to a gene. CDR1 is MDHEN, CDR2 SYDVKM, per germline. CDR3 length: 16 amino acids. The CDR3 nucleotides are TGTGCCAGCAGTTTCTGGGGACAGGGCATGAACACTGAAGCTTTCTTT. Its protein product is CASSFWGQGMNTEAFF.

The chain is built from TRBV19 and TRBJ2-2, with unresolved D. The V end was cut by 7 bases, the J end by 4 bases, with 13 bases between. CDR1 is LNHDA and CDR2 is SQIVND in the germline V gene (reference sequence). This CDR3 is 14 amino acids long. The CDR3 here is CASTRGLFTGELFF. The CDR3 DNA reads as TGTGCCAGTACCCGAGGTTTATTCACCGGGGAGCTGTTTTTT.

This sequence joins TRBV5-1 and TRBJ1-1; weak D call: TRBD1 (6 bases). CDR3 size: 15 residues. V gave up 2 bases and J gave up 1 base, with 12 bases separating them. The germline V gene encodes CDR1 SGHRS and CDR2 YFSETQ. CDR3: CASSFGRGANTEAFF. As DNA, the CDR3 is TGCGCCAGCAGCTTTGGCAGGGGAGCGAACACTGAAGCTTTCTTT.

The chain couples TRBV11-3 to TRBJ2-2; D is ambiguous. Looked up from germline, CDR1 is SGHNT and CDR2 is YENEEA. The germline V and J ends were trimmed by 5 bases and 5 bases, with 6 bases remaining between them. This CDR3 has 12 residues. CDR3 DNA: TGTGCCAGCAGCCGTCTGACCGGGGAGCTGTTTTTT. This sequence encodes CASSRLTGELFF.

This clone appeared a single time. The V and J genes are TRBV7-8 and TRBJ1-6; 7 bases map to TRBD1. The CDR3 has 17 residues. With V trimmed by 5 bases and J by 5 bases, 12 bases remained unmatched. From germline, CDR1 is SGHVS and CDR2 FQNEAQ. The CDR3 is CASSTVYRGGDNSPLHF. Written as DNA, the CDR3 is TGTGCCAGCAGCACTGTCTACAGGGGTGGTGATAATTCACCCCTCCACTTT.

The chain employs TRBV4-2 and TRBJ1-3; TRBD1 agrees at 8 bases. J gave up 5 bases and V 1 base, and 7 bases lay outside the gene matches. The germline gives CDR1 LGHNA, CDR2 YNFKEQ. The length of the CDR3 is 16 residues. The CDR3 nucleotides read TGTGCCAGCAGCCAAGGAGGACAGGGATCTAGAAACACCATATATTTT. Protein: CASSQGGQGSRNTIYF.

This rearrangement joins TRBV5-1 to TRBJ2-6; no clear D. The CDR3 is made up of 16 amino acids. The V end was cut by 4 bases, the J end by 0 bases, with 11 bases between. CDR1 and CDR2 (germline): SGHRS, YFSETQ. The CDR3 nucleotides are TGCGCCAGCAGCACCACCGGTAACTCTGGGGCCAACGTCCTGACTTTC. Residues: CASSTTGNSGANVLTF.